A selection of T cell receptor beta chains follows, all from one sample in a study of blood T cell repertoires in COVID-19. Sequencing was performed with immunoSEQ multiplex PCR; in TCRdb, only in-frame clones are kept and a portion is missing. The table lists 75,000 to 90,000 clones, about 80% of them singletons. The sequenced sample consisted of peripheral blood. The receptors stem from a woman between 65 and 79 years old with acute or convalescent COVID-19. CDR3s include the opening cysteine and the closing phenylalanine or tryptophan. A D gene is named only where the DNA matches it firmly. Size values are once, few and many counts, or a class for expanded clones, and some rows have none.

v_gene	d_gene	j_gene	abundance	CDR3aa	CDR3nt
TRBV19	NA	TRBJ1-5	once	CASSKATGRIMNQPQHF	TGTGCCAGTAGTAAGGCCACAGGGCGTATCATGAATCAGCCCCAGCATTTT
TRBV15	NA	TRBJ1-2	NA	CATSRGYSGNYGYTF	TGTGCCACCAGCAGAGGCTATTCGGGGAACTATGGCTACACCTTC
TRBV6-5	TRBD1	TRBJ1-1	NA	CASNPQGANTEAFF	TGTGCCAGCAACCCACAGGGGGCGAACACTGAAGCTTTCTTT
TRBV4-2	TRBD2	TRBJ2-1	NA	CASSQDPPRGLAGGFYNEQFF	TGTGCCAGCAGCCAAGACCCCCCCCGGGGCCTAGCGGGGGGCTTTTACAATGAGCAGTTCTTC
TRBV2	TRBD1	TRBJ2-2	NA	CAGRRDSYTGELFF	TGTGCCGGACGTAGGGACAGTTACACCGGGGAGCTGTTTTTT
TRBV9	TRBD1	TRBJ1-2	NA	CASSFRQGLAYGYTF	TGTGCCAGCAGCTTTCGACAGGGATTGGCCTATGGCTACACCTTC
TRBV24-1	NA	TRBJ1-4	NA	CATSAHNPEKLFF	TGTGCCACCAGTGCTCACAACCCTGAAAAACTGTTTTTT
TRBV7-9	NA	TRBJ2-7	few	CASTSPRAYEQYF	TGTGCCAGCACCTCCCCCAGGGCGTACGAGCAGTACTTC
TRBV19	NA	TRBJ1-5	few	CASSIGGQPQHF	TGTGCCAGTAGTATAGGAGGTCAGCCCCAGCATTTT
TRBV28	NA	TRBJ2-7	NA	CASSLAAAPSYEQYF	TGTGCCAGCAGCTTAGCGGCCGCCCCCTCCTACGAGCAGTACTTC
TRBV7-2	NA	TRBJ1-6	NA	CASSLEGPPFGALHF	TGTGCCAGCAGCTTAGAGGGGCCACCATTTGGGGCCCTCCACTTT
TRBV29-1	TRBD1	TRBJ1-1	NA	CSAVPGGAQGTEAFF	TGCAGCGCTGTCCCAGGGGGCGCTCAAGGAACTGAAGCTTTCTTT
TRBV10-3	TRBD1	TRBJ2-5	NA	CASGRDRGPETQYF	TGTGCCAGCGGCCGGGACAGGGGGCCAGAGACCCAGTACTTC
TRBV19	NA	TRBJ1-1	few	CASSMRGVSTEAFF	TGTGCCAGTAGTATGCGGGGAGTGAGCACTGAAGCTTTCTTT
TRBV5-1	NA	TRBJ1-2	NA	CASSFSQGAAGSGYTF	TGCGCCAGCAGCTTTTCACAAGGGGCCGCGGGGTCCGGCTACACCTTC
TRBV2	NA	TRBJ1-1	NA	CASRRGDIEAFF	TGTGCCAGCAGGCGGGGGGACATCGAAGCTTTCTTT
TRBV9	TRBD2	TRBJ2-5	NA	CASSVGLAGGPKETQYF	TGTGCCAGCAGCGTAGGGCTAGCGGGGGGCCCCAAAGAGACCCAGTACTTC